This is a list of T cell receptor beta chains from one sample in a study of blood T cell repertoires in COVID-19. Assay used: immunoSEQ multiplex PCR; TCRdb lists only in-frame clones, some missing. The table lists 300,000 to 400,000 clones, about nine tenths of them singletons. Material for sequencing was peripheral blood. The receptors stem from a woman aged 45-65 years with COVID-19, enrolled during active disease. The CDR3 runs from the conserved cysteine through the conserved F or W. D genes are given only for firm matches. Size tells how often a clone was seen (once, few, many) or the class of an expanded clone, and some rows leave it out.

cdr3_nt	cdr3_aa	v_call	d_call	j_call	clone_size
TGTGCCAGCAGTTTATTGGACAGCTACGAGCAGTACTTC	CASSLLDSYEQYF	TRBV27	-	TRBJ2-7	-
TGTGCCAGCAGCTTAGGATTGAGCGGGGCGAACACCGGGGAGCTGTTTTTT	CASSLGLSGANTGELFF	TRBV7-9	TRBD2	TRBJ2-2	-
TGTGCCAGTAGCCAACCGGGACAGGGGAGGAATGAGCAGTTCTTC	CASSQPGQGRNEQFF	TRBV19	TRBD1	TRBJ2-1	-
TGTGCCACCAGTGATTGGACAGGGAGGGTAGATGGCTACACCTTC	CATSDWTGRVDGYTF	TRBV24-1	TRBD1	TRBJ1-2	-
TGTGCCAGCAGCCCAGGGACTAGTGAGCAGTACTTC	CASSPGTSEQYF	TRBV5-6	TRBD2	TRBJ2-7	-
TGCGCCAGCAGCCCCAATGTGGGAGGGCAGGTCAATGAGCAGTTCTTC	CASSPNVGGQVNEQFF	TRBV5-1	TRBD2	TRBJ2-1	-
TGTGCCAGCAGTGACCACAGGGGGTTCACTGAAGCTTTCTTT	CASSDHRGFTEAFF	TRBV25-1	TRBD1	TRBJ1-1	-
TGTGCCAGCAGGACAGGGTTCACTGAAGCTTTCTTT	CASRTGFTEAFF	TRBV13	TRBD1	TRBJ1-1	-
TGTGCCAGCAGTTTATATGCAGGGGGCGCGGGCACTGAAGCTTTCTTT	CASSLYAGGAGTEAFF	TRBV27	TRBD1	TRBJ1-1	-
TGTGCCAGCAGCAGAGCCAAATTAGCGGGCGAGCAGTACTTC	CASSRAKLAGEQYF	TRBV5-5	TRBD2	TRBJ2-7	-
TGTGCCAGTAGGGGACAGACGGGAACCGGGGAGCTGTTTTTT	CASRGQTGTGELFF	TRBV19	TRBD1	TRBJ2-2	few
TGTGCCAGCAGTTCACCAGGGATTGGGGGGTACGAGCAGTACTTC	CASSSPGIGGYEQYF	TRBV28	-	TRBJ2-7	-
TGCAGCGTTGCAACAGGGGGTTCGGGGAACACTGAAGCTTTCTTT	CSVATGGSGNTEAFF	TRBV29-1	TRBD1	TRBJ1-1	-
TGTGCCAGGCAAGGGGTACCCGGGGAGCTGTTTTTT	CARQGVPGELFF	TRBV2	-	TRBJ2-2	-
TGCAGCGTGGCAAGGGAGAGGGCTAATGAAAAACTGTTTTTT	CSVARERANEKLFF	TRBV29-1	-	TRBJ1-4	-
TGTGCCAGCAGAGGACTAGCGGGAGGGCCTCGAGAGACCCAGTACTTC	CASRGLAGGPRETQYF	TRBV2	TRBD2	TRBJ2-5	-
TGTGCCAGCAGCTTGGGGACAGTCTCCTCACCCCTCCACTTT	CASSLGTVSSPLHF	TRBV5-6	-	TRBJ1-6	-
TGTGCCATCAGTGTAGGGCAGGGGGCTTTCGAGCAGTACTTC	CAISVGQGAFEQYF	TRBV10-3	TRBD1	TRBJ2-7	-
TGTGCCAGCAGCTCGGGACAGATTAACTATGGCTACACCTTC	CASSSGQINYGYTF	TRBV7-9	TRBD1	TRBJ1-2	-
TGTGCCAGCAGCTTTGGCGGGACAGAGACCCAGTACTTC	CASSFGGTETQYF	TRBV7-2	-	TRBJ2-5	few
TGTGCCAGTGGGACAGACTATGGCTACACCTTC	CASGTDYGYTF	TRBV6-5	TRBD1	TRBJ1-2	once
TGTGCCAGCAGTCAAGTTACTAGCGGGAGGATTAATGAGCAGTTCTTC	CASSQVTSGRINEQFF	TRBV3-1/TRBV3-2	TRBD2	TRBJ2-1	-
TGTGCCAGCAGCTCCCGCGGCGGGACCGAGCAGTACTTC	CASSSRGGTEQYF	TRBV7-2	-	TRBJ2-7	-
TGTGCCAGCAGCTACGGGGGGAGTAATTCACCCCTCCACTTT	CASSYGGSNSPLHF	TRBV6-5	-	TRBJ1-6	-
TGTGCCAGTAGGCGACTAGCGGGAGGGTCTGGGGCCAACGTCCTGACTTTC	CASRRLAGGSGANVLTF	TRBV19	TRBD2	TRBJ2-6	few
TGCGCCAGCAGCCACTACGTTCATACAGATACGCAGTATTTT	CASSHYVHTDTQYF	TRBV4-3	-	TRBJ2-3	-
TGTGCCTGGAGTGTAGGCCAACTAGCGGTCTACAATGAGCAGTTCTTC	CAWSVGQLAVYNEQFF	TRBV30	TRBD2	TRBJ2-1	-
TGTGCCAGCAGCCCTTTCTCCCGAGGATTCCAAGAGACCCAGTACTTC	CASSPFSRGFQETQYF	TRBV14	-	TRBJ2-5	-
TGCGCCAGCCGGTTAGCGGGAGGCTACGAGCAGTACTTC	CASRLAGGYEQYF	TRBV5-1	TRBD2	TRBJ2-7	-
TGTGCCACCAGCAGAGAGAGTAAGACAGGGGTGGCCGGGGAGCTGTTTTTT	CATSRESKTGVAGELFF	TRBV15	TRBD1	TRBJ2-2	few
TGTGCCAGCAGCCCGAGACTAGCGGGAGACTACGAGCAGTACTTC	CASSPRLAGDYEQYF	TRBV3-1/TRBV3-2	TRBD2	TRBJ2-7	-
TGCGCCAGTTCTGGACAGGGGGGCCAGCCCCAGCATTTT	CASSGQGGQPQHF	TRBV10-2	TRBD1	TRBJ1-5	-
TGTGCCACCAGCCCGGGACAGGGGTACACAGATACGCAGTATTTT	CATSPGQGYTDTQYF	TRBV24-1	TRBD1	TRBJ2-3	-
TGTGCCAGCACCCGCGGTAGCCAGAATAATTCACCCCTCCACTTT	CASTRGSQNNSPLHF	TRBV9	-	TRBJ1-6	-
TGCGCCAGCAGTGAAGGGGCGCGATCCGAACTAAGCTCCTACAATGAGCAGTTCTTC	CASSEGARSELSSYNEQFF	TRBV10-1	-	TRBJ2-1	-
TGCAAGTTCGACAGGAGCTCTGGAAACACCATATATTTT	CKFDRSSGNTIYF	TRBV29-1	-	TRBJ1-3	-
TGCGCCAGCAGCTTGGACTCCTTAAGAACCAATGAGCAGTTCTTC	CASSLDSLRTNEQFF	TRBV5-1	-	TRBJ2-1	once
TGTGCCAGCAGCATTAACACAGATACGCAGTATTTT	CASSINTDTQYF	TRBV3-1/TRBV3-2	-	TRBJ2-3	-
TGTGCCAGCAGGGCCGGGACAGGGTCCGGCTACACCTTC	CASRAGTGSGYTF	TRBV6-5	TRBD1	TRBJ1-2	-
TGTGCCAGCAGCAAGGGACTTCCGAACACTGAAGCTTTCTTT	CASSKGLPNTEAFF	TRBV5-6	-	TRBJ1-1	-
TGTGCCAGCAGCTTAGCGATGGGGCGGCCTTCTAACTATGGCTACACCTTC	CASSLAMGRPSNYGYTF	TRBV7-9	-	TRBJ1-2	-
TGTGCCAGCAGTTACGGCCAGGGAGGTAATCAGCCCCAGCATTTT	CASSYGQGGNQPQHF	TRBV6-5	-	TRBJ1-5	-
TGCGCCAGCAGCCCGTCTCAGGGGGTAACCTACGAGCAGTACTTC	CASSPSQGVTYEQYF	TRBV4-1	TRBD1	TRBJ2-7	-
TGCAGCGTGGTGACTAGCGACTCTTCCTACGAGCAGTACTTC	CSVVTSDSSYEQYF	TRBV29-1	TRBD2	TRBJ2-7	-
TGTGCCAGTAGGGACAGGGTCGGTTCTGGTGAAAAACTGTTTTTT	CASRDRVGSGEKLFF	TRBV19	TRBD1	TRBJ1-4	-
TGTGCCACTTCCAGAGGGGGTACAATAGGGGAGACCCAGTACTTC	CATSRGGTIGETQYF	TRBV5-4	-	TRBJ2-5	once
TGTGCCTGGAGTGCAGGGGTCGGCGATCAGCCCCAGCATTTT	CAWSAGVGDQPQHF	TRBV30	-	TRBJ1-5	-
TGTGCCAGCAGCCCTGGGGGGGGCTTTAGGGAAAAACTGTTTTTT	CASSPGGGFREKLFF	TRBV5-6	-	TRBJ1-4	-
TGTGCCAGCAGCTTTAGAGGGAGGGAGGCCAAAAACATTCAGTACTTC	CASSFRGREAKNIQYF	TRBV13	TRBD2	TRBJ2-4	-
TGTGCCACCAGTGATTCGGACAGGAGCTATGGCTACACCTTC	CATSDSDRSYGYTF	TRBV24-1	TRBD1	TRBJ1-2	-
TGTGCCAGCAGCTTGGCCCGGACAGTCGGAAACACCATATATTTT	CASSLARTVGNTIYF	TRBV5-8	-	TRBJ1-3	few
TGTGCCTGGCGGGAGAATCTCAATGAGCAGTTCTTC	CAWRENLNEQFF	TRBV30	-	TRBJ2-1	few
TGTGCCAGCTCACCTAGCGGGAGTTTGAGCACCGGGGAGCTGTTTTTT	CASSPSGSLSTGELFF	TRBV18	TRBD2	TRBJ2-2	-
TGTGCCATCGCATCGGGTGATGGGTATAATTCACCCCTCCACTTT	CAIASGDGYNSPLHF	TRBV10-3	-	TRBJ1-6	-